This TCR beta chain came from a study of T cell responses to AZD1222 COVID-19 vaccine. The germline V gene has CDR1 SGHNT and CDR2 YYREEE (reference sequence). The CDR3 spans 14 residues. V was shortened by 4 bases and J by 6 bases, with 17 bases between the two germline ends. This table comes from immunoSEQ multiplex PCR, and its TCRdb copy is limited to in-frame clones, with some not included. The table shows around 130,000 clones, with approximately 91% occurring only once. The rearrangement uses TRBV5-4 and TRBJ2-7; TRBD1 might be the D (5 bases). The sequence was obtained from an adult who received the AZD1222 COVID-19 vaccine. Material: peripheral blood, obtained 28 days after the second AZD1222 dose. DNA of the CDR3: TGTGCCAGCAGCCCCAGGTCAGGGAACTTCGAGCAGTACTTC. It translates to CASSPRSGNFEQYF.